These 2 T cell receptor beta chains came from one sample sequenced in a study of blood T cell repertoires in COVID-19. TCRdb's copy holds only in-frame clones and misses some; the assay was immunoSEQ multiplex PCR. The repertoire includes some 300,000 clones, around 92% of them detected once, and less than 3% sits in the top ten. Sequences were obtained from PBMCs or T cells enriched from blood (not recorded which). These receptors came from a woman aged 50 to 60 who had been exposed to COVID-19.

The chain recombines TRBV30 with TRBJ1-6; TRBD1 agrees at 11 bases. CDR3 length: 15 residues. Looked up from germline, CDR1 is GTSNPN and CDR2 is SVGIG (reference sequence). After removal of 1 base from V and 10 bases from J, the junction contained 6 bases not matched to a gene. The chain's CDR3 is CAWSGRDRGGSPLHF. The DNA of the CDR3 is TGTGCCTGGAGTGGCCGGGACAGGGGGGGATCACCCCTCCACTTT.

This sequence joins TRBV5-4 and TRBJ2-2; TRBD1 matches at 8 bases. The trim removed 1 base at V and 6 bases at J, leaving 8 bases unmatched. From germline, CDR1 is SGHNT and CDR2 YYREEE (reference sequence). The CDR3 loop spans 16 amino acids. The CDR3 DNA is TGTGCCAGCAGCTTGCTCGGACAGGGATATCCCGGGGAGCTGTTTTTT. Translating gives CASSLLGQGYPGELFF.